Only a few counts were recorded for the clone carrying this T cell receptor beta chain. Deletions cut 2 bases from V and 1 base from J, with 11 bases between. CDR1 is SGHTA, CDR2 FQGNSA, per germline. This CDR3 comprises 15 residues. TCRdb's copy holds only in-frame clones and misses some; the assay was immunoSEQ multiplex PCR. The data contain hundreds of thousands of clones, about 89% of them seen just once; the ten biggest clones take up approximately 1.9%. This specimen comes from a study of blood T cell repertoires in COVID-19. Participants were aged roughly 18 to 100 years from approximately 23 US areas.

This chain links TRBV7-2 with TRBJ2-5; D unresolved. Source material: PBMCs or T cells enriched from blood (not recorded which). The clonotype comes from a woman younger than 30 who had recovered from COVID-19. The CDR3 coding sequence is TGTGCCAGCAGCTTACAGGCCATGGGCCAAGAGACCCAGTACTTC. Translating gives CASSLQAMGQETQYF.